The present entry profiles one T cell receptor (beta chain) with its context. The antigen is not known. The data derive from a study of T-cell memory formation after mild COVID-19. The TCR alpha and TCR beta cDNA libraries, bearing sample barcodes and UMIs, were generated by 5'RACE using constant-segment primers. A single record per CDR3 protein comes from TCRdb applying MiXCR to the 5' RACE reads. The data contain roughly 350,000 distinct CDR3 sequences, about 13% of them seen just once; the ten biggest clones take up 22%. This CDR3 comprises 14 residues. Germline V lookup: CDR1 MNHEY, CDR2 SMNVEV (reference sequence). V lost 3 bases to trimming and J lost 4 bases, with 12 bases between them. Findings of the study overall: Some clones that responded turned up in pre-infection memory, which suggests that cross-reactive memory joined in.

This TCR was sampled from a man between 18 and 35 years old who had mild COVID-19 (a few samples of this study predate the infection). Cell type and time point are not known. The sequencing input was PBMCs or a T cell subset sorted from them (not recorded which). The chain combines TRBV27 with TRBJ1-2; TRBD1 is a possible D gene (6 bases). Here the CDR3 DNA reads TGTGCCAGCAGTTTTTGGGGGGGCAGCTATGGCTACACCTTC. This codes for CASSFWGGSYGYTF.